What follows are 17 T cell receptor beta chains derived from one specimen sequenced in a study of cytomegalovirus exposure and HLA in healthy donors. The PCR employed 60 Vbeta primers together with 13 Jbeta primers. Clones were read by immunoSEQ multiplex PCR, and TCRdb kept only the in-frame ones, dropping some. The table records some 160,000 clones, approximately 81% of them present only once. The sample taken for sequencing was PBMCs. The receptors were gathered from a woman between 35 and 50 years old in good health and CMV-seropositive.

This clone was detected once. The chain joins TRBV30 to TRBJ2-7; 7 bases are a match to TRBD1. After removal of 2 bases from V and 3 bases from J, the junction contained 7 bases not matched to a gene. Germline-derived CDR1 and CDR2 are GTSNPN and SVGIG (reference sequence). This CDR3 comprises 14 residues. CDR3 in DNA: TGTGCCTGGAGTATAGGGGGCTCCAACTACGAGCAGTACTTC. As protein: CAWSIGGSNYEQYF.

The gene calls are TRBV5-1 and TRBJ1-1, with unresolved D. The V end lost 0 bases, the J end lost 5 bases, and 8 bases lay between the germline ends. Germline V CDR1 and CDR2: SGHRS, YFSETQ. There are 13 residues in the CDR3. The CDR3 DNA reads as TGCGCCAGCAGCTTGGCCCCTCAGACTGAAGCTTTCTTT. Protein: CASSLAPQTEAFF.

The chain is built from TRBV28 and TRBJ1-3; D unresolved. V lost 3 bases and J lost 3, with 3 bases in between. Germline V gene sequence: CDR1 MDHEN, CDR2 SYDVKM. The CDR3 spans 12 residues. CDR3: CASSFVGNTIYF. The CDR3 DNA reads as TGTGCCAGCAGTTTCGTTGGAAACACCATATATTTT.

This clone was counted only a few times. The CDR3 protein is CASSPGVGANVLTF. As DNA, the CDR3 is TGTGCCAGCAGCCCAGGGGTTGGGGCCAACGTCCTGACTTTC. This chain joins TRBV5-4 and TRBJ2-6; possible D gene TRBD1, 6 bases. The CDR3 runs to 14 residues. Germline lookup yields CDR1 SGHNT and CDR2 YYREEE (reference sequence). V lost 4 bases to trimming and J lost 3 bases, with 8 bases between them. The full variable domain, completed using reference TRBV5-4 and TRBJ2-6, is ETGVTQSPTHLIKTRGQQVTLRCSSQSGHNTVSWYQQALGQGPQFIFQYYREEENGRGNFPPRFSGLQFPNYSSELNVNALELDDSALYLCASSPGVGANVLTFGAGSRLTVL.

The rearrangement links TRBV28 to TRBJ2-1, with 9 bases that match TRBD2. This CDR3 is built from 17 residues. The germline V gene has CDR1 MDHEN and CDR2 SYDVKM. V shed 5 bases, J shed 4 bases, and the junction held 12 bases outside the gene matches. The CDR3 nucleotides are TGTGCCAGCAGTGAGCTAGCGGGGCTGCCCCTATACAATGAGCAGTTCTTC. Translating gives CASSELAGLPLYNEQFF.

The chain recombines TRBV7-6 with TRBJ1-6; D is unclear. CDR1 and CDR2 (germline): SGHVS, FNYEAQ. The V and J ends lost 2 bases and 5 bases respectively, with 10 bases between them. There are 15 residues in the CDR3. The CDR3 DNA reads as TGTGCCAGCAGCTTAAACCAGGTTAATAATTCACCCCTCCACTTT. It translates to CASSLNQVNNSPLHF.

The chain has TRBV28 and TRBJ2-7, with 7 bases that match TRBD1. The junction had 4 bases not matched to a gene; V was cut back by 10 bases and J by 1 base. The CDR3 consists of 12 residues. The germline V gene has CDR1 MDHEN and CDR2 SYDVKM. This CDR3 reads CAIEGQSYEQYF. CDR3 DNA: TGTGCCATCGAGGGACAGTCCTACGAGCAGTACTTC.

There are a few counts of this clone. The CDR3 DNA reads TGTGCCAGCGGACAGGACCCCTACGAGCAGTACTTC. This sequence encodes CASGQDPYEQYF. The chain carries TRBV9 and TRBJ2-7; TRBD1 aligns across 7 bases. Germline lookup yields CDR1 SGDLS and CDR2 YYNGEE. The junction had 3 bases not matched to a gene; V was cut back by 7 bases and J by 2 bases. This CDR3 comprises 12 residues.

The CDR3 spells CASSAITSGENNEQFF. The CDR3, as DNA: TGTGCCAGCTCAGCAATCACTAGCGGGGAGAACAATGAGCAGTTCTTC. The chain employs TRBV18 and TRBJ2-1; 10 bases fit TRBD2. Germline CDR1 is KGHSH and CDR2 is LQKENI. This CDR3 is 16 amino acids long. The V gene end was trimmed by 5 bases and the J gene end by 5 bases; junction bases not matched to a gene: 9.

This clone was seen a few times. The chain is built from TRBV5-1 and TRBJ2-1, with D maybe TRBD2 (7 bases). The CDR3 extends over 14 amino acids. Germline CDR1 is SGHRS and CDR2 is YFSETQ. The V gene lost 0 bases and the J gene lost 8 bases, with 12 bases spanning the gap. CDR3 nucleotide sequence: TGCGCCAGCAGCTTGGGCGCGGGGGCTTATGAGCAGTTCTTC. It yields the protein CASSLGAGAYEQFF.

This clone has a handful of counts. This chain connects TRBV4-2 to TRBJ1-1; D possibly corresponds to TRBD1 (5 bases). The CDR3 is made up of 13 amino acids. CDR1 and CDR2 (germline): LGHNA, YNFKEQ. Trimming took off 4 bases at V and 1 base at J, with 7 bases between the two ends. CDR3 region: CASSPTGNTEAFF. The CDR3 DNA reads TGTGCCAGCAGCCCAACAGGGAACACTGAAGCTTTCTTT.

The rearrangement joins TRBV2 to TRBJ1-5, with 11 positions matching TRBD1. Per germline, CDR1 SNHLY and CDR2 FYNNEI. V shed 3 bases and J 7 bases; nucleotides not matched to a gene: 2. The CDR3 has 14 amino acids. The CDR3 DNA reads TGTGCCAGCAGTGAGGGACAGGGGGACCAGCCCCAGCATTTT. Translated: CASSEGQGDQPQHF.

The CDR3 coding sequence is TGTGCCAGCAGCAGTCAACAGGGGGCGCATGGCTACACCTTC. Protein sequence: CASSSQQGAHGYTF. J is TRBJ1-2 and V is TRBV7-2; 9 positions match TRBD1. The CDR3 contains 14 residues. The V and J ends lost 5 bases and 6 bases, in that order; junction bases with no gene match: 7. The V gene's germline CDR1 is SGHTA and CDR2 FQGNSA.

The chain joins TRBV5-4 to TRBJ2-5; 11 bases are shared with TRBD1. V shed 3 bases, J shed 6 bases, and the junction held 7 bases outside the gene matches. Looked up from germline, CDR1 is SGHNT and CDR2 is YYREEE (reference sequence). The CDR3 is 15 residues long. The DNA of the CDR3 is TGTGCCAGCAGCTCGCCGGGACAGGGGGGCCAGACCCAGTACTTC. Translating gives CASSSPGQGGQTQYF.

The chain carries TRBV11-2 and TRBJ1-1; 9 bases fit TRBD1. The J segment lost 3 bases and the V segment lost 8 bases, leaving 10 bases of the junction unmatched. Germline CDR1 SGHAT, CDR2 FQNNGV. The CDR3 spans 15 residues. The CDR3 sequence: CASPLVGTGHTEAFF. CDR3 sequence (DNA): TGTGCCAGCCCCCTTGTGGGGACAGGGCACACTGAAGCTTTCTTT. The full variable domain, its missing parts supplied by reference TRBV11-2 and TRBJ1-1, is EAGVAQSPRYKIIEKRQSVAFWCNPISGHATLYWYQQILGQGPKLLIQFQNNGVVDDSQLPKDRFSAERLKGVDSTLKIQPAKLEDSAVYLCASPLVGTGHTEAFFGQGTRLTVV.

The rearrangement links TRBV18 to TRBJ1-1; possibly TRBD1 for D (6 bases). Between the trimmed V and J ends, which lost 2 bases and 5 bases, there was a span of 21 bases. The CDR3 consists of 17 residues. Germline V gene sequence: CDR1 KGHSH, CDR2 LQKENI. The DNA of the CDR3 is TGTGCCAGCTCACCAATTTCCGGAAAGCAAGGGGGTACTGAAGCTTTCTTT. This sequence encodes CASSPISGKQGGTEAFF.

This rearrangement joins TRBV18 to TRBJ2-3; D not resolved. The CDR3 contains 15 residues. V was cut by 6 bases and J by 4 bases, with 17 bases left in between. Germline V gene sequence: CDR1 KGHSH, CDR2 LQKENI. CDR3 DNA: TGTGCCAGCTCCCTAGACGGGTCTGCGGCAGATACGCAGTATTTT. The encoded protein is CASSLDGSAADTQYF.